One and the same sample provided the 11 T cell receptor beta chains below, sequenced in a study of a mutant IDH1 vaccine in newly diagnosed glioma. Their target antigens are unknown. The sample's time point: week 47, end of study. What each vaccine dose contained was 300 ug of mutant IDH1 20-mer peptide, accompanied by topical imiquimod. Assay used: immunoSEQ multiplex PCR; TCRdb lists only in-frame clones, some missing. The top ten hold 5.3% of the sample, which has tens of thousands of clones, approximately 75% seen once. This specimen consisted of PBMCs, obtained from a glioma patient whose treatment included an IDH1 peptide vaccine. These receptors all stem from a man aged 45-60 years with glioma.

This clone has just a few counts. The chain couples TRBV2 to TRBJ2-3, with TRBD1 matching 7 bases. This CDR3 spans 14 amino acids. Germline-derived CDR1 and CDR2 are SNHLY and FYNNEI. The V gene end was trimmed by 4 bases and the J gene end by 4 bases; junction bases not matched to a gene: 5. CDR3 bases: TGTGCCAGCAGTGGGAACAGGGGCGCAGATACGCAGTATTTT. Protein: CASSGNRGADTQYF.

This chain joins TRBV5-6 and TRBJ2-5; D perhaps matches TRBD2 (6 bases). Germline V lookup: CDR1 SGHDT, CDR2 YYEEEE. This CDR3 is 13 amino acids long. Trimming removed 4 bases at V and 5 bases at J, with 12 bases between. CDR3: CASSGGTGETQYF. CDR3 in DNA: TGTGCCAGCAGCGGCGGGACCGGGGAGACCCAGTACTTC.

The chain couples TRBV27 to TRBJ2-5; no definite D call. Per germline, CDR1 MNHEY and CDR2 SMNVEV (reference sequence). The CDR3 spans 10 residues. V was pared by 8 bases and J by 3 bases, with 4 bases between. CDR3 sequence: CASGKETQYF. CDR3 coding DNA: TGTGCCAGCGGGAAAGAGACCCAGTACTTC.

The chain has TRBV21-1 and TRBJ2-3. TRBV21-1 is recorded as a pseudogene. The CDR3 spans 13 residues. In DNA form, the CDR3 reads TGTGCCAGCAGCACGGCCACCCAGGATACGCAGTATTTT. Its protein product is CASSTATQDTQYF.

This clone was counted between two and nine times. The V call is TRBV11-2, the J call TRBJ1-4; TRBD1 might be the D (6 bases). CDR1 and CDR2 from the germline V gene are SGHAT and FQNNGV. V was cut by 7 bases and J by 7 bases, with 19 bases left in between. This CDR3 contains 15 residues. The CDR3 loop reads CASTLRDTLGEKLFF. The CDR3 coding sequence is TGTGCCAGCACCCTAAGGGACACCCTGGGTGAAAAACTGTTTTTT. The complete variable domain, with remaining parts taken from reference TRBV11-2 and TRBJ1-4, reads EAGVAQSPRYKIIEKRQSVAFWCNPISGHATLYWYQQILGQGPKLLIQFQNNGVVDDSQLPKDRFSAERLKGVDSTLKIQPAKLEDSAVYLCASTLRDTLGEKLFFGSGTQLSVL.

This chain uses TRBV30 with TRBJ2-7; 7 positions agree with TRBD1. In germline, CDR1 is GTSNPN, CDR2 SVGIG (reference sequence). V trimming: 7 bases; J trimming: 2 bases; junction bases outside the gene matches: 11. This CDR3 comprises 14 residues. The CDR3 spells CALTGEKRAYEQYF. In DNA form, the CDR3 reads TGTGCCTTAACAGGGGAGAAGAGAGCCTACGAGCAGTACTTC.

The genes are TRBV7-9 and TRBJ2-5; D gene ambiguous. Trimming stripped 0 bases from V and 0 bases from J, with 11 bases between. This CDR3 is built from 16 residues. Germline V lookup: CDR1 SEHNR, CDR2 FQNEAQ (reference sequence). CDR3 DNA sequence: TGTGCCAGCAGCTTAGCGTTGGGAAAGTACCAAGAGACCCAGTACTTC. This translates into CASSLALGKYQETQYF. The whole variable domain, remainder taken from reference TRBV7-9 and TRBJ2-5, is DTGVSQNPRHKITKRGQNVTFRCDPISEHNRLYWYRQTLGQGPEFLTYFQNEAQLEKSRLLSDRFSAERPKGSFSTLEIQRTEQGDSAMYLCASSLALGKYQETQYFGPGTRLLVL.

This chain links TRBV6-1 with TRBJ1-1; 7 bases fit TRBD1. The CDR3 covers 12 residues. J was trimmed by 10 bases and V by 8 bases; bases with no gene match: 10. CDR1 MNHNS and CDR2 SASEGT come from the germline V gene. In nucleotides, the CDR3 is TGTGCCAGCGCCGGGGACAGACTTGGAGCTTTCTTT. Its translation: CASAGDRLGAFF.

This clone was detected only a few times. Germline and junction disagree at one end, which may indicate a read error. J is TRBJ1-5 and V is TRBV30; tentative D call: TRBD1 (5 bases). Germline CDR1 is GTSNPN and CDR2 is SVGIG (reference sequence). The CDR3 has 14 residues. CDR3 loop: CAWSGTSSTQPQHF. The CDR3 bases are TGTGCCTGGTCCGGGACGTCGAGCACTCAGCCCCAGCATTTT. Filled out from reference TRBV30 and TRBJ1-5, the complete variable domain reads SQTIHQWPATLVQPVGSPLSLECTVEGTSNPNLYWYRQAAGRGLQLLFYSVGIGQISSEVPQNLSASRPQDRQFILSSKKLLLSDSGFYLCAWSGTSSTQPQHFGDGTRLSIL.

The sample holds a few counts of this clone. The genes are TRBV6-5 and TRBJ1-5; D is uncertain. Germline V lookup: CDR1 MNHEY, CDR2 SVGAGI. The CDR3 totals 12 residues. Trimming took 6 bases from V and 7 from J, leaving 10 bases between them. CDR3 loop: CASSTPGQPQHF. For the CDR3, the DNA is TGTGCCAGCAGCACTCCGGGGCAGCCCCAGCATTTT.

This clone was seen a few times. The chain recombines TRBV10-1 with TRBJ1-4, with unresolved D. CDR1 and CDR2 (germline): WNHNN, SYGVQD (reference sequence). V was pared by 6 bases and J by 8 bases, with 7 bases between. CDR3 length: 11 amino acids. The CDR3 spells CASRPPEKLFF. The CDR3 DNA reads TGCGCCAGCAGACCTCCGGAAAAACTGTTTTTT.